This TCR beta chain was sequenced during a study of blood T cells in healthy people across ages. Study-wide points: The study found more naive CD4+ cells and higher diversity in long-lived than aged donors. In the absence of known donor CMV status, changes in expanded clonotypes were possibly confounded.

About this clonotype itself: As yet, its antigen is unknown.

Primed by a sample-barcoded 5' primer and a J-beta primer mix, a second PCR proceeded for about 6 to 11 cycles. TCRdb re-analysed the 5' RACE reads in MiXCR, keeping a single row per CDR3 protein. The data contain about 770,000 distinct CDR3 sequences, 40% to 50% of them singletons. The source material was blood. The receptor's source is a man between 60 and 70 years old in good health.

The CDR3 coding sequence is TGTGCCATCAGTGAGTCCGGGGGCGGTGGTGGCTACACCTTC. Translation: CAISESGGGGGYTF. The chain employs TRBV10-3 and TRBJ1-2; tentatively, D is TRBD1 (6 bases). The germline V and J ends were trimmed by 0 bases and 7 bases, with 12 bases remaining between them. There are 14 residues in the CDR3. Germline V gives CDR1 ENHRY, CDR2 SYGVKD.